This TCR beta chain was sequenced in a study of T cells in Graves' hyperthyroidism and ophthalmopathy. RNA transcripts were the template for amplifying TCR beta CDR3 regions. Using the HTBI primer set, a first-round RT-PCR was run on the TCR CDR3. MiXCR was run by TCRdb on the multiplex PCR reads, yielding one entry per CDR3 protein. The sample holds approximately 330,000 distinct CDR3 sequences, roughly 20% seen once. CDR1 and CDR2 (germline): SGHTA, FQGTGA. V was shortened by 8 bases and J by 4 bases, with 13 bases between the two germline ends. The CDR3 runs to 13 residues. This clonotype was sampled from a woman between 45 and 65 years old with Graves' hyperthyroidism. The sample taken for sequencing was blood. The chain employs TRBV7-3 and TRBJ2-3, with D possibly matching TRBD2 (7 bases). CDR3: CASRGGGSDTQYF. The CDR3 DNA reads as TGTGCCAGCCGGGGCGGGGGCTCAGATACGCAGTATTTT.